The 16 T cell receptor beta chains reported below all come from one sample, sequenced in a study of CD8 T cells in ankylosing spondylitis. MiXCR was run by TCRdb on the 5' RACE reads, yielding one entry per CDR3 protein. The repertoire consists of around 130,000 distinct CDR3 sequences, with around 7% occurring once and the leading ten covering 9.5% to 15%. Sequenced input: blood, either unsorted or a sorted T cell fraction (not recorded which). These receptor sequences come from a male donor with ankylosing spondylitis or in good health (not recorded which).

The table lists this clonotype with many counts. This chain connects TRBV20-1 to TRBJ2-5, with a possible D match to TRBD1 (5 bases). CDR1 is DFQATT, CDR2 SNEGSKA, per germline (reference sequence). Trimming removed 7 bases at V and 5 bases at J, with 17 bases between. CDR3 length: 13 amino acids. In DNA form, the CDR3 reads TGCAGTGTTAGGGGTGAGGTTCCGGAGACCCAGTACTTC. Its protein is CSVRGEVPETQYF.

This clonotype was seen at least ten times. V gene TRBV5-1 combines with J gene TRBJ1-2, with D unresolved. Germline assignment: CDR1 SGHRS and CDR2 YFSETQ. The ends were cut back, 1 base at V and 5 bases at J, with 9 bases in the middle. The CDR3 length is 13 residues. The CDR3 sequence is CASSLRREYGYTF. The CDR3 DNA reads TGCGCCAGCAGCTTGAGACGGGAATATGGCTACACCTTC. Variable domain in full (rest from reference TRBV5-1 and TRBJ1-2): KAGVTQTPRYLIKTRGQQVTLSCSPISGHRSVSWYQQTPGQGLQFLFEYFSETQRNKGNFPGRFSGRQFSNSRSEMNVSTLELGDSALYLCASSLRREYGYTFGSGTRLTVV.

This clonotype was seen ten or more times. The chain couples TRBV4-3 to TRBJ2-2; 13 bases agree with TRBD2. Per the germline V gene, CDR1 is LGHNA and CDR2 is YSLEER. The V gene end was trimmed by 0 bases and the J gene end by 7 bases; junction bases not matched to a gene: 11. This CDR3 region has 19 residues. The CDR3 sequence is CASSQDGVRLAGGIGELFF. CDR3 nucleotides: TGCGCCAGCAGCCAAGATGGGGTCCGACTAGCGGGAGGCATCGGGGAGCTGTTTTTT.

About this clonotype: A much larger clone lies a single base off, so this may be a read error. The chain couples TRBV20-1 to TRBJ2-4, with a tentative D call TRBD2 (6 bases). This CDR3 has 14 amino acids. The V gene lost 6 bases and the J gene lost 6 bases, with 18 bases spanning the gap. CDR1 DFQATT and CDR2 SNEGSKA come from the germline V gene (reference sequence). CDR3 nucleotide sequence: TGCAGTGCGCCACTCGCGGGAAGGGTAAACATTCAGTACTTC. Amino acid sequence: CSAPLAGRVNIQYF.

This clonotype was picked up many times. CDR3 bases: TGTGCCGGCTGGGGGGACTATGGCTACACCTTC. Its translation is CAGWGDYGYTF. This chain links TRBV7-9 with TRBJ1-2; a weak D match, TRBD1 (5 bases). This CDR3 region has 11 residues. The germline gives CDR1 SEHNR, CDR2 FQNEAQ (reference sequence). The ends were cut back, 11 bases at V and 3 bases at J, with 10 bases in the middle.

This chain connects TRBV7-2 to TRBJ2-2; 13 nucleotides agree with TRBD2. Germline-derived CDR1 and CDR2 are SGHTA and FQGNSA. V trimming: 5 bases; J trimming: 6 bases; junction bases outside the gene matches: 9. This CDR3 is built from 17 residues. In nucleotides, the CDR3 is TGTGCCAGCAGCGGACTAGCGGGAGTTGGAGGGCCCGGGGAGCTGTTTTTT. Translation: CASSGLAGVGGPGELFF.

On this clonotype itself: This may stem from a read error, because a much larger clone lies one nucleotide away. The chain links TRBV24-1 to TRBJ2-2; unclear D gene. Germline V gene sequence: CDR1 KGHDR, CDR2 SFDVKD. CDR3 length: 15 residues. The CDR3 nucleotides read TGTCCCACCAGTGACCGCCCGGCGTACACCGGGGAGCTGTTTTTT. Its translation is CPTSDRPAYTGELFF.

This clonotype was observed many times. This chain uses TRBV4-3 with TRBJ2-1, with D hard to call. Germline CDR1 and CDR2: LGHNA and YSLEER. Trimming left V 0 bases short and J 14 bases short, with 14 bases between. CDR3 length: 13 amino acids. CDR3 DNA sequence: TGCGCCAGCAGCCAAGATGCCCCATGGGTTGAGTTCTTC. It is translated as CASSQDAPWVEFF.

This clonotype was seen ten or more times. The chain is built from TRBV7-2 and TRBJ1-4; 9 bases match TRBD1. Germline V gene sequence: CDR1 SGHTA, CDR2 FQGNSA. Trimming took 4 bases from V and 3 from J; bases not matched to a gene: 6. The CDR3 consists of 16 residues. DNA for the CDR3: TGTGCCAGCAGCTATCCGGGACAGGGAGCTAATGAAAAACTGTTTTTT. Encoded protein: CASSYPGQGANEKLFF.

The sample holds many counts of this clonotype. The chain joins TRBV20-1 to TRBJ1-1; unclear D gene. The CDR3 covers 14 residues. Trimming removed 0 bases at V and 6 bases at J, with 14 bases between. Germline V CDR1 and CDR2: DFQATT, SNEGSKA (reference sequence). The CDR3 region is CSARDTGPVAEAFF. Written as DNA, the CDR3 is TGCAGTGCTAGAGATACCGGCCCCGTGGCTGAAGCTTTCTTT.

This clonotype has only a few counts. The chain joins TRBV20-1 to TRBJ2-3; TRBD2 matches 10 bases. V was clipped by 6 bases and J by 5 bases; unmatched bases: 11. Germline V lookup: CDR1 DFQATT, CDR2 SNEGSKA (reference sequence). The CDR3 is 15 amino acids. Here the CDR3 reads CSAQRSGGWLDTQYF. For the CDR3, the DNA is TGCAGTGCCCAACGTAGCGGGGGGTGGTTAGATACGCAGTATTTT.

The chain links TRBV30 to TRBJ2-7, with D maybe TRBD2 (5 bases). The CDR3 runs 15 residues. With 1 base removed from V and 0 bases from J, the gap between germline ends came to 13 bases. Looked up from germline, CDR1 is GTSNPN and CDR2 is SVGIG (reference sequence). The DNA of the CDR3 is TGTGCCTGGAGTGCCAGGTCGGACTTCTCCTACGAGCAGTACTTC. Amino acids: CAWSARSDFSYEQYF.

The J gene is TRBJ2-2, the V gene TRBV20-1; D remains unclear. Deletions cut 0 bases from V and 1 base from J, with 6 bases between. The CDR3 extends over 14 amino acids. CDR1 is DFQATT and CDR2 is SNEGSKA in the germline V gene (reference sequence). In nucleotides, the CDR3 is TGCAGTGCTAGAGAAGACGGGAACACCGGGGAGCTGTTTTTT. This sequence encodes CSAREDGNTGELFF.

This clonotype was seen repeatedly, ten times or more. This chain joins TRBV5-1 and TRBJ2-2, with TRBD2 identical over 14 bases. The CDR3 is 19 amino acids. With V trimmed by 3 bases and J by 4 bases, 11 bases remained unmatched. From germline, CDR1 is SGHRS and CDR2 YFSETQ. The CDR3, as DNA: TGCGCCAGCAGCTACCGACTAGCGGGAGGGCCCCTTGGCACCGGGGAGCTGTTTTTT. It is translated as CASSYRLAGGPLGTGELFF.

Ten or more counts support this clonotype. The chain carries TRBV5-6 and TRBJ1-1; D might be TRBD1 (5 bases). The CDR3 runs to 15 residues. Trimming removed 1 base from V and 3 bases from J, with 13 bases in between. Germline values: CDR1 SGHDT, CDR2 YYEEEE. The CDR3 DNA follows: TGTGCCAGCAGCTTGAAGGGGCAGGGCTACACTGAAGCTTTCTTT. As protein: CASSLKGQGYTEAFF. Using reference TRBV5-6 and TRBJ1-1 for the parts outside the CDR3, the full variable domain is DAGVTQSPTHLIKTRGQQVTLRCSPKSGHDTVSWYQQALGQGPQFIFQYYEEEERQRGNFPDRFSGHQFPNYSSELNVNALLLGDSALYLCASSLKGQGYTEAFFGQGTRLTVV.

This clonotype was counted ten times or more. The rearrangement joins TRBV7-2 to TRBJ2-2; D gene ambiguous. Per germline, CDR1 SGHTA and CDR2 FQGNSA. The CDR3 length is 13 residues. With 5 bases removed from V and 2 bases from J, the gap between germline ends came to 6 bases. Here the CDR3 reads CASSRFNTGELFF. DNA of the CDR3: TGTGCCAGCAGCCGATTTAACACCGGGGAGCTGTTTTTT.